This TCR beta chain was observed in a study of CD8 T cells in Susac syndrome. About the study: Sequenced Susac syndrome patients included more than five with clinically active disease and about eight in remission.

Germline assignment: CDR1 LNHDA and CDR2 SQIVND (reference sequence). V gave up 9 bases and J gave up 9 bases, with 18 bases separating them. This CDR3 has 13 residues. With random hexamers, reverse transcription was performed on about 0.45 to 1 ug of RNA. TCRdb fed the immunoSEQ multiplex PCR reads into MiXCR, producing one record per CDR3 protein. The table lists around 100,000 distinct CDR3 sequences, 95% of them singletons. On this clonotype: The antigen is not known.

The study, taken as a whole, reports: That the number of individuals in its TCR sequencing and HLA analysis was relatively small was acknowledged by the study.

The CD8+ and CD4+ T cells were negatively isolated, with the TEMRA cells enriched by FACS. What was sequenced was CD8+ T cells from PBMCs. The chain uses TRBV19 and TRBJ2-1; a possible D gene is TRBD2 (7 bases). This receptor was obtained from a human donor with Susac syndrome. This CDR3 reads CASAGRGSGEQFF. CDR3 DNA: TGTGCCAGCGCAGGGAGGGGGTCCGGTGAGCAGTTCTTC.